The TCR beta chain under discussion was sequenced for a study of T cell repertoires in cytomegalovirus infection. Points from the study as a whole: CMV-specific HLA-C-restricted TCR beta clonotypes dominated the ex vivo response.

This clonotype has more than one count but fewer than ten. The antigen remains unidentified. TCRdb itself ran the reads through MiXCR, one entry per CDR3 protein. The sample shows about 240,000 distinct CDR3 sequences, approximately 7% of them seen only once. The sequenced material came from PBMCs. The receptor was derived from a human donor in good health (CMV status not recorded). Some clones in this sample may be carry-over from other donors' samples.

CDR3 loop: CSVVLAEYQETQYF. The CDR3 DNA follows: TGCAGCGTTGTTCTAGCGGAGTATCAAGAGACCCAGTACTTC. The chain carries TRBV29-1 and TRBJ2-5, with 7 bases that match TRBD2. The CDR3 runs 14 residues. Germline V gene sequence: CDR1 SQVTM, CDR2 ANQGSEA. Trimming cost V 4 bases and J 2 bases; bases outside gene matches: 7.